Listed below are T cell receptor beta chains from one sample, sequenced in a study of OX40 agonist ivuxolimab in advanced cancers. TCRdb's table, derived via immunoSEQ multiplex PCR, lists solely in-frame clones and lacks some. The sample records tens of thousands of clones, about nine tenths being singletons. The sample was CD4+ or CD8+ T cells sorted from blood, taken in a trial of the OX40 agonist ivuxolimab. Source of these receptors: an adult with an advanced solid tumor such as melanoma, head and neck, liver or kidney cancer. The CDR3 runs from the conserved cysteine through the conserved F or W. Fields, in order: D gene, J gene, clone size, V gene, CDR3 protein, CDR3 DNA. D genes are given only for firm matches. Size values are once, few and many counts, or a class for expanded clones, and some rows have none.

-	TRBJ2-5	once	TRBV6-5	CASSYRETQYF	TGTGCCAGCAGTTACCGGGAGACCCAGTACTTC
-	TRBJ1-1	-	TRBV6-1	CASSVMVEAFF	TGTGCCAGCAGTGTCATGGTTGAAGCTTTCTTT
-	TRBJ1-5	-	TRBV7-9	CASSFVGSTGRGPQHF	TGTGCCAGCAGCTTCGTAGGGTCCACGGGTCGGGGTCCCCAGCATTTT
TRBD2	TRBJ2-1	-	TRBV2	CASKEESGRFNEQFF	TGTGCCAGCAAGGAGGAAAGCGGGAGGTTCAATGAGCAGTTCTTC
-	TRBJ2-3	-	TRBV18	CASSPLPSTDTQYF	TGTGCCAGCTCACCACTTCCCAGCACAGATACGCAGTATTTT
-	TRBJ1-1	few	TRBV19	CASSIRRNTEAFF	TGTGCCAGTAGTATCAGGAGGAACACTGAAGCTTTCTTT
TRBD1	TRBJ1-1	-	TRBV28	CASSQGDREEAFF	TGTGCCAGCAGCCAGGGGGACAGGGAAGAAGCTTTCTTT
-	TRBJ2-5	-	TRBV5-1	CASSLNGGELETQYF	TGCGCCAGCAGCTTGAATGGGGGAGAGTTAGAGACCCAGTACTTC
-	TRBJ2-2	-	TRBV7-3	CASSLSGNTGELFF	TGTGCCAGCAGCTTATCTGGGAACACCGGGGAGCTGTTTTTT
TRBD1	TRBJ2-3	-	TRBV7-3	CASSLRTGESTDTQYF	TGTGCCAGCAGCCTTAGGACAGGAGAAAGCACAGATACGCAGTATTTT
TRBD2	TRBJ2-7	-	TRBV10-1	CASSSAGTSGIYEQYF	TGCGCCAGCAGTTCAGCCGGGACTAGCGGGATCTACGAGCAGTACTTC
TRBD2	TRBJ2-3	once	TRBV7-3	CASSLTSLAGGPSSTDTQYF	TGTGCCAGCAGCTTAACGTCGCTAGCGGGAGGCCCCTCTAGCACAGATACGCAGTATTTT
-	TRBJ2-3	few	TRBV15	CATSVGSTDTQYF	TGTGCCACCAGCGTTGGAAGCACAGATACGCAGTATTTT
TRBD2	TRBJ2-3	-	TRBV28	CASSSPSGSADTQYF	TGTGCCAGCAGTTCCCCTAGCGGGAGTGCAGATACGCAGTATTTT
TRBD2	TRBJ2-4	-	TRBV28	CASSPGASGVAKNIQYF	TGTGCCAGCTCTCCAGGGGCTAGCGGGGTAGCCAAAAACATTCAGTACTTC
TRBD1	TRBJ2-2	-	TRBV2	CASKGQVNTGELFF	TGTGCCAGCAAGGGACAGGTGAACACCGGGGAGCTGTTTTTT
TRBD2	TRBJ2-7	once	TRBV15	CATSRDPPGTSGSEQYF	TGTGCCACCAGCAGAGACCCTCCCGGGACTAGCGGGTCCGAGCAGTACTTC
TRBD2	TRBJ2-7	-	TRBV11-2	CASSSAGVYEQYF	TGTGCCAGCAGCTCAGCGGGGGTCTACGAGCAGTACTTC
-	TRBJ1-2	-	TRBV14	CASSQGGLGIRYGYTF	TGTGCCAGCAGCCAAGGCGGACTGGGGATCCGATATGGCTACACCTTC
-	TRBJ1-1	-	TRBV11-3	CASSLAFGDATLLNTEAFF	TGTGCCAGCAGCTTAGCGTTCGGGGACGCTACCCTTTTAAACACTGAAGCTTTCTTT
-	TRBJ1-5	-	TRBV18	CASSPVSSNQPQHF	TGTGCCAGCTCACCAGTGAGTAGCAATCAGCCCCAGCATTTT
-	TRBJ2-5	-	TRBV5-4	CASSLWGPQGETQYF	TGTGCCAGCAGCTTATGGGGGCCCCAGGGGGAGACCCAGTACTTC
TRBD1	TRBJ2-5	-	TRBV7-7	CASVQGAGETQYF	TGTGCTAGCGTCCAGGGGGCAGGAGAGACCCAGTACTTC
-	TRBJ2-2	-	TRBV28	CASRRDSFSNTGELFF	TGTGCCAGCAGGAGAGACAGCTTCTCGAACACCGGGGAGCTGTTTTTT
TRBD1	TRBJ2-7	-	TRBV6-1	CASKTDRGSYEQYF	TGTGCCAGCAAAACGGACAGGGGATCTTACGAGCAGTACTTC
-	TRBJ1-2	-	TRBV7-6	CASSLGSGPSNYGYTF	TGTGCCAGCAGCTTGGGAAGCGGACCGAGTAACTATGGCTACACCTTC
TRBD1	TRBJ2-7	once	TRBV11-3	CASSLNRDRDFVCLEQYF	TGTGCCAGCAGCCTAAACCGGGACAGGGATTTTGTTTGCCTCGAGCAGTACTTC
TRBD1	TRBJ2-7	few	TRBV23-1	CASSHDLDRGYEQYF	TGCGCCAGCAGTCACGACTTAGACAGGGGCTACGAGCAGTACTTC
TRBD2	TRBJ2-1	-	TRBV28	CASSLPTGLAGNNEQFF	TGTGCCAGCAGTTTACCGACGGGACTAGCGGGAAACAATGAGCAGTTCTTC
-	TRBJ1-2	once	TRBV6-5	CASKEGHGYTF	TGTGCCAGCAAAGAGGGGCACGGCTACACCTTC
-	TRBJ1-2	once	TRBV27	CASSLLPNYGYTF	TGTGCCAGCAGTTTATTACCCAACTATGGCTACACCTTC
-	TRBJ1-2	-	TRBV2	CASSETVYGYTF	TGTGCCAGCAGTGAGACAGTATATGGCTACACCTTC
-	TRBJ1-2	-	TRBV28	CASSFQGRSGYTF	TGTGCCAGCAGTTTCCAGGGGCGCAGTGGCTACACCTTC
-	TRBJ2-7	few	TRBV5-1	CATSRGDSYEQYF	TGCGCCACCTCCAGGGGGGACTCCTACGAGCAGTACTTC